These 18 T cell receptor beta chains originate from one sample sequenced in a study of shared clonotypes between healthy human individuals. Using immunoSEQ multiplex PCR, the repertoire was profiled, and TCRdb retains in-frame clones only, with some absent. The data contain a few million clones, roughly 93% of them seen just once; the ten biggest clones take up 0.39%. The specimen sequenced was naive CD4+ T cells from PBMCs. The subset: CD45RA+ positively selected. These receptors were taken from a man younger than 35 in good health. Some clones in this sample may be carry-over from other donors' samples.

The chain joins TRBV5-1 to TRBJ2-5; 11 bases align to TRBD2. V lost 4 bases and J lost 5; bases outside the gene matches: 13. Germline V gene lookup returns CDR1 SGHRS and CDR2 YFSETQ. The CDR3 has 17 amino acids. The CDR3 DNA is TGCGCCAGCAGCCGATATTTTAGCGGGAGGGCCGGTGAGACCCAGTACTTC. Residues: CASSRYFSGRAGETQYF.

Here the CDR3 DNA reads TGTGCCAGCAGCCCTGACACGGGCACAGATACGCAGTATTTT. Its protein product is CASSPDTGTDTQYF. J is TRBJ2-3 and V is TRBV7-9; no firm D call. The CDR3 has 14 residues. Germline CDR1 SEHNR, CDR2 FQNEAQ (reference sequence). Deletions cut 5 bases from V and 1 base from J, with 10 bases between.

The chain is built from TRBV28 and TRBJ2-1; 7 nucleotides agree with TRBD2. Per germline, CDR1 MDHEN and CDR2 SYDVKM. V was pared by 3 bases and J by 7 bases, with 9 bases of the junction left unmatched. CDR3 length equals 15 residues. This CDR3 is CASSFSGSVRNEQFF. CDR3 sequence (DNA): TGTGCCAGCAGTTTTAGCGGGTCGGTGAGAAATGAGCAGTTCTTC.

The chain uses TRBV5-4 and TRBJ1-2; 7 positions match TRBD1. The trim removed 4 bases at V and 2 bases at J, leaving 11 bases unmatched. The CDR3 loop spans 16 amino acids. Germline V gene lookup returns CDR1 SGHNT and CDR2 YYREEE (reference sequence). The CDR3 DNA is TGTGCCAGCAGCCCGGGTTCGGGACAGACCAACTATGGCTACACCTTC. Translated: CASSPGSGQTNYGYTF.

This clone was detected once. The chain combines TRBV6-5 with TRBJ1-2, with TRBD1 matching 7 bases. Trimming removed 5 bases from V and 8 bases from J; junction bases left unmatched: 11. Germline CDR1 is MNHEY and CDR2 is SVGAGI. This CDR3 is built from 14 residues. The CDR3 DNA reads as TGTGCCAGCAGTCCAGGGGGGGGCTCGGGCGGCTACACCTTC. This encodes CASSPGGGSGGYTF.

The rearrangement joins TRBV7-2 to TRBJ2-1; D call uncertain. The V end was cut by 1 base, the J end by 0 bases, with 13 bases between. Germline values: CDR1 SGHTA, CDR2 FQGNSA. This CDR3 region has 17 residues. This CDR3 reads CASSLDLRVSSYNEQFF. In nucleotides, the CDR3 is TGTGCCAGCAGCTTAGACCTTCGGGTTAGCTCCTACAATGAGCAGTTCTTC.

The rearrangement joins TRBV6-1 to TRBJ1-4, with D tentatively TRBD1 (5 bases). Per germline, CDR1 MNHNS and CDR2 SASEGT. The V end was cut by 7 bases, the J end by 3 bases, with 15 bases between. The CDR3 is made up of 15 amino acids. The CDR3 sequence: CASTPGTLPNEKLFF. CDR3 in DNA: TGTGCCAGCACCCCCGGGACCCTTCCTAATGAAAAACTGTTTTTT.

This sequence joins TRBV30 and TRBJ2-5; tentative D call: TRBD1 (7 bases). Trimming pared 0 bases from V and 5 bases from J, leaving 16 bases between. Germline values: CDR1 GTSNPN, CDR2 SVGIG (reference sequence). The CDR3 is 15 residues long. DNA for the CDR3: TGTGCCTGGAGTGTAAACTCAGGGGGGATGGAGACCCAGTACTTC. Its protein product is CAWSVNSGGMETQYF.

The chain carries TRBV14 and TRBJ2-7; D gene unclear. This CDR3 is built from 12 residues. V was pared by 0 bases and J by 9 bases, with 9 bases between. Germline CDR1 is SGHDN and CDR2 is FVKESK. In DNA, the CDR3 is TGTGCCAGCAGCCAAGAACCCCTCCGGCAGTACTTC. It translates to CASSQEPLRQYF.

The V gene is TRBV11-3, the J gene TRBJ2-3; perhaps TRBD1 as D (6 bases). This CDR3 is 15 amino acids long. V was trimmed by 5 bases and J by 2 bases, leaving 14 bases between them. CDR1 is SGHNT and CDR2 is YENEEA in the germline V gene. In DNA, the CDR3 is TGTGCCAGCAGCCTAGGACAGTTAACCACAGATACGCAGTATTTT. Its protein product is CASSLGQLTTDTQYF. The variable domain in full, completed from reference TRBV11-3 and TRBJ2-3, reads EAGVVQSPRYKIIEKKQPVAFWCNPISGHNTLYWYLQNLGQGPELLIRYENEEAVDDSQLPKDRFSAERLKGVDSTLKIQPAELGDSAVYLCASSLGQLTTDTQYFGPGTRLTVL.

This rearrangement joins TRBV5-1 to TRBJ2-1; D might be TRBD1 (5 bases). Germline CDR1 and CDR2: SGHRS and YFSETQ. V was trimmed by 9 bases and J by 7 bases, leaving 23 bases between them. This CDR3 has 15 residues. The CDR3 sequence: CATSRVSGYVNEQFF. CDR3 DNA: TGCGCCACCTCTAGGGTTTCAGGGTATGTGAATGAGCAGTTCTTC.

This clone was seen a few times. The DNA of the CDR3 is TGTGCCACCACCTACAGAAATGGGGTGGCTGAAGCTTTCTTT. It translates to CATTYRNGVAEAFF. The chain uses TRBV28 and TRBJ1-1; D gene ambiguous. CDR3 size: 14 residues. V lost 10 bases to trimming and J lost 6 bases, with 21 bases between them. Germline-derived CDR1 and CDR2 are MDHEN and SYDVKM.

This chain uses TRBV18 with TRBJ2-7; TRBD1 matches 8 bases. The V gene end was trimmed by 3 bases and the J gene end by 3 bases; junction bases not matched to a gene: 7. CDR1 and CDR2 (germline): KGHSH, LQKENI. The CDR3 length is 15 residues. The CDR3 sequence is CASSPRTGTHYEQYF. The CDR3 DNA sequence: TGTGCCAGCTCACCTCGGACAGGGACACACTACGAGCAGTACTTC.

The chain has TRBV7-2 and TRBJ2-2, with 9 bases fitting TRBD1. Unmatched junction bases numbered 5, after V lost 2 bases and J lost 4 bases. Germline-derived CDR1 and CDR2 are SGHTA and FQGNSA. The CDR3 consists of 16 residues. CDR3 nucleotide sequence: TGTGCCAGCAGCTTATTACAGGGGGCGTTCACCGGGGAGCTGTTTTTT. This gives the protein CASSLLQGAFTGELFF.

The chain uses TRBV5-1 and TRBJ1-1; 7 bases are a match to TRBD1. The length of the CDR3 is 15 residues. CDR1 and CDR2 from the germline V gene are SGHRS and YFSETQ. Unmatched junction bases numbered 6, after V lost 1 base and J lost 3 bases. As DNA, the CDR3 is TGCGCCAGCAGCTTGATGCAGGGGGGGTACACTGAAGCTTTCTTT. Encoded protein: CASSLMQGGYTEAFF.

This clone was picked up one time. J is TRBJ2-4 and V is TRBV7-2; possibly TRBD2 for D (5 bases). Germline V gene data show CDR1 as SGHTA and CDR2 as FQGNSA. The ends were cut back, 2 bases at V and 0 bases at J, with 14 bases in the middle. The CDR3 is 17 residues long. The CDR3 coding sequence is TGTGCCAGCAGCTTAAGTGGCGCAGCGGTAGCCAAAAACATTCAGTACTTC. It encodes CASSLSGAAVAKNIQYF.

CDR3 in amino acids: CASSLRSSNQPQHF. CDR3 coding DNA: TGTGCCAGCAGTTTAAGATCTAGCAATCAGCCCCAGCATTTT. The rearrangement links TRBV27 to TRBJ1-5; D is unresolved. CDR1 is MNHEY, CDR2 SMNVEV, per germline (reference sequence). The CDR3 loop spans 14 amino acids. Trimming took off 2 bases at V and 0 bases at J, with 5 bases between the two ends.

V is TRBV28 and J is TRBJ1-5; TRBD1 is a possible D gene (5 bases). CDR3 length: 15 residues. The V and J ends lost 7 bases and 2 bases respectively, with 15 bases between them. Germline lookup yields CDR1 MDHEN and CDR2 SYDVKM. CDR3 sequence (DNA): TGTGCCAGCACATTGGGGCAGGTCGGCAATCAGCCCCAGCATTTT. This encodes CASTLGQVGNQPQHF. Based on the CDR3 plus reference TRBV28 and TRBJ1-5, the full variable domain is DVKVTQSSRYLVKRTGEKVFLECVQDMDHENMFWYRQDPGLGLRLIYFSYDVKMKEKGDIPEGYSVSREKKERFSLILESASTNQTSMYLCASTLGQVGNQPQHFGDGTRLSIL.